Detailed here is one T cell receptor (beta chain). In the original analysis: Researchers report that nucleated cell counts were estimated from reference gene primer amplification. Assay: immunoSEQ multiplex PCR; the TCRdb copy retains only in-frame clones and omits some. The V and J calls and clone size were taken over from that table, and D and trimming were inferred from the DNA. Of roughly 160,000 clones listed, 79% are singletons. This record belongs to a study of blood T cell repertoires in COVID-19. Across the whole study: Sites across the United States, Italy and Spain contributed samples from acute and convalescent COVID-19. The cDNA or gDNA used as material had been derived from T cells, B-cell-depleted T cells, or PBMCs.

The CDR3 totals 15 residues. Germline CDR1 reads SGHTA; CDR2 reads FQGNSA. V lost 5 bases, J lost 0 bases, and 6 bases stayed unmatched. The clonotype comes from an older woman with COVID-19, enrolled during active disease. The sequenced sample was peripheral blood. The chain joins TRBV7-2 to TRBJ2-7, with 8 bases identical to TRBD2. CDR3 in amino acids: CASSTLSGSSYEQYF. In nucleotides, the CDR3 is TGTGCCAGCAGCACCCTGAGCGGGAGCTCCTACGAGCAGTACTTC.